This TCR beta chain was documented in a study of blood T cell repertoires in COVID-19. Libraries were prepared by immunoSEQ multiplex PCR; TCRdb keeps only in-frame clonotypes and omits some of them. This table holds some 520,000 clones, 80% to 90% found once. Germline V gene data show CDR1 as MNHEY and CDR2 as SVGAGI. Trimming removed 7 bases from V and 1 base from J, with 7 bases in between. The CDR3 consists of 13 residues. Sequenced sample: peripheral blood. This receptor was obtained from a man younger than 35 with COVID-19, enrolled during active disease. This rearrangement joins TRBV6-5 to TRBJ2-2; D remains ambiguous. In nucleotides, the CDR3 is TGTGCCAGCACTCGACAGAACACCGGGGAGCTGTTTTTT. This codes for CASTRQNTGELFF.